The rows below give T cell receptor beta chains drawn from one sample of a study of T cell responses to AZD1222 COVID-19 vaccine. Repertoires were generated with immunoSEQ multiplex PCR, while TCRdb's copy carries only in-frame clones and drops some. The repertoire includes about 210,000 clones, about 94% of them detected once, and approximately 1.5% sits in the top ten. Sequencing was performed on peripheral blood, taken 28 days after the second dose of the MenACWY control vaccine. The receptors were gathered from an adult who received the MenACWY meningococcal vaccine as a control. CDR3s include the opening cysteine and the closing phenylalanine or tryptophan.

j_call,v_call,cdr3_aa
TRBJ1-1,TRBV20-1,CSAKADSFF
TRBJ2-7,TRBV29-1,CSVGLAGVEQYF
TRBJ1-5,TRBV28,CASSLWGQGRNQPQHF
TRBJ2-5,TRBV3-1/TRBV3-2,CASSRLREGQETQYF
TRBJ2-7,TRBV6-5,CASTPSSPLYEQYF
TRBJ1-4,TRBV9,CASSPTRGVTNEKLFF
TRBJ2-3,TRBV30,CAWSTGGYTDTQYF
TRBJ2-7,TRBV7-2,CASEPGGGYHEQYF
TRBJ2-2,TRBV28,CASRGAGGKYTGELFF
TRBJ1-1,TRBV7-2,CASSLGQGAEAFF
TRBJ2-5,TRBV5-6,CASSLDPRKETQYF
TRBJ1-4,TRBV4-2,CASSQDGSLATNEKLFF
TRBJ1-3,TRBV5-6,CASSLRGAGGNTIYF
TRBJ2-7,TRBV18,CASSPADSYEQYF
TRBJ1-2,TRBV6-5,CASRGTSGGYTF
TRBJ1-3,TRBV28,CASSPGTGTYSGNTIYF
TRBJ2-1,TRBV28,CASGTSGKYNEQFF
TRBJ1-2,TRBV5-4,CASSVPGQPGLGYTF
TRBJ2-7,TRBV28,CASQPSGTPYEQYF
TRBJ1-1,TRBV25-1,CASSSPDSSAEAFF
TRBJ1-5,TRBV28,CASSLEGGGPGVQPQHF